These 24 T cell receptor beta chains were sequenced from one sample in a study of blood T cell repertoires in COVID-19. This table comes from immunoSEQ multiplex PCR, and its TCRdb copy is limited to in-frame clones, with some not included. The sample includes 120,000 or so clones, 75% to 85% of them seen just once. The sample taken for sequencing was peripheral blood. These receptors came from a human donor in a cohort sampled during active COVID-19.

The rearrangement links TRBV10-3 to TRBJ2-3; D is undetermined. The CDR3 is made up of 15 amino acids. The ends were cut back, 2 bases at V and 0 bases at J, with 9 bases in the middle. CDR1 ENHRY and CDR2 SYGVKD come from the germline V gene. The CDR3 spells CAISEDTLSTDTQYF. Here the CDR3 DNA reads TGTGCCATCAGTGAGGACACCTTGAGCACAGATACGCAGTATTTT.

This chain links TRBV7-9 with TRBJ1-4; D may be TRBD1 (5 bases). In germline, CDR1 is SEHNR, CDR2 FQNEAQ (reference sequence). V lost 5 bases and J lost 0, with 13 bases in between. The CDR3 runs to 16 residues. In DNA, the CDR3 is TGTGCCAGCAGCGGAGGGACGGTTGCAACTAATGAAAAACTGTTTTTT. Translating it yields CASSGGTVATNEKLFF.

V usage is TRBV5-1 and J usage is TRBJ2-1, with 9 bases that match TRBD1. Looked up from germline, CDR1 is SGHRS and CDR2 is YFSETQ. After removal of 6 bases from V and 8 bases from J, the junction contained 9 bases not matched to a gene. This CDR3 is 14 amino acids long. CDR3 in DNA: TGCGCCAGCATCATGGGACAGGGTGAACATGAGCAGTTCTTC. Its protein product is CASIMGQGEHEQFF.

This clone was observed a handful of times. The chain carries TRBV10-3 and TRBJ2-7, with 9 bases that match TRBD1. The CDR3 contains 17 residues. CDR1 and CDR2 (germline): ENHRY, SYGVKD. V lost 6 bases and J lost 7; bases outside the gene matches: 19. CDR3 loop: CAISPYQHRDREYEQYF. The CDR3 DNA reads TGTGCCATCAGCCCCTATCAGCACCGGGACAGGGAATATGAGCAGTACTTC.

Concerning this clone: This specimen includes other DNA sequences encoding the same CDR3. The chain links TRBV11-2 to TRBJ2-7; D is perhaps TRBD1 (5 bases). The CDR3 runs 14 residues. Germline V gene lookup returns CDR1 SGHAT and CDR2 FQNNGV. V was cut by 1 base and J by 2 bases, with 9 bases left in between. CDR3 sequence (DNA): TGTGCCAGCAGCTTAGGGCAGGGCCCCTACGAGCAGTACTTC. Translated, it gives CASSLGQGPYEQYF.

The chain is built from TRBV6-5 and TRBJ2-1, with TRBD1 as a possible D gene (6 bases). Germline V gene sequence: CDR1 MNHEY, CDR2 SVGAGI. Trimming shortened V by 6 bases and J by 0 bases, and 9 bases separated the two germline ends. The CDR3 consists of 14 residues. The CDR3 nucleotides are TGTGCCAGCAGAGACAGGAGCTCCTACAATGAGCAGTTCTTC. The encoded protein is CASRDRSSYNEQFF.

This clone was found once. V usage is TRBV6-1 and J usage is TRBJ1-4; 8 nucleotides match TRBD1. This CDR3 has 14 residues. With V trimmed by 2 bases and J by 9 bases, 5 bases remained unmatched. The V gene's germline CDR1 is MNHNS and CDR2 SASEGT. CDR3 sequence reads: CASSEQDRAQKLFF. Written as DNA, the CDR3 is TGTGCCAGCAGTGAACAGGACAGGGCTCAAAAACTGTTTTTT.

This clone has a single count. This chain uses TRBV5-1 with TRBJ1-1; TRBD1 aligns across 10 bases. Germline CDR1 is SGHRS and CDR2 is YFSETQ. The CDR3 extends over 14 amino acids. V was clipped by 4 bases and J by 7 bases; unmatched bases: 7. This CDR3 is CASSLGQGNGEAFF. CDR3 DNA sequence: TGCGCCAGCAGCCTGGGACAGGGGAATGGTGAAGCTTTCTTT. Using reference TRBV5-1 and TRBJ1-1 for the parts outside the CDR3, the full variable domain is KAGVTQTPRYLIKTRGQQVTLSCSPISGHRSVSWYQQTPGQGLQFLFEYFSETQRNKGNFPGRFSGRQFSNSRSEMNVSTLELGDSALYLCASSLGQGNGEAFFGQGTRLTVV.

The genes are TRBV5-4 and TRBJ2-5, with 8 bases that match TRBD2. Germline V gene sequence: CDR1 SGHNT, CDR2 YYREEE (reference sequence). Trimming at V came to 2 bases and at J to 4 bases, leaving 16 bases not matched to a gene. The CDR3 spans 18 residues. DNA for the CDR3: TGTGCCAGCAGCTTAAGACTAGCGAGCGCTTTACTGGGAGAGACCCAGTACTTC. Protein product: CASSLRLASALLGETQYF. Full variable domain (outside the CDR3, taken from reference TRBV5-4 and TRBJ2-5): ETGVTQSPTHLIKTRGQQVTLRCSSQSGHNTVSWYQQALGQGPQFIFQYYREEENGRGNFPPRFSGLQFPNYSSELNVNALELDDSALYLCASSLRLASALLGETQYFGPGTRLLVL.

V gene TRBV27 combines with J gene TRBJ1-2; D possibly corresponds to TRBD1 (5 bases). The ends were cut back, 6 bases at V and 2 bases at J, with 10 bases in the middle. Germline V CDR1 and CDR2: MNHEY, SMNVEV (reference sequence). This CDR3 is built from 13 residues. DNA of the CDR3: TGTGCCAGCAGCACACAGGTGAACTATGGCTACACCTTC. This encodes CASSTQVNYGYTF.

The rearrangement uses TRBV3-1 (or the pseudogene TRBV3-2) and TRBJ2-5; D unclear. Per germline, CDR1 LGHDT and CDR2 YNNKEL (reference sequence). This CDR3 contains 11 residues. V was shortened by 6 bases and J by 5 bases, with 7 bases between the two germline ends. The CDR3 loop reads CASRSRETQYF. The CDR3 region has the DNA TGTGCCAGCAGGTCTAGGGAGACCCAGTACTTC.

The gene calls are TRBV2 and TRBJ1-3; TRBD1 aligns across 8 bases. The V segment lost 5 bases and the J segment 2 bases; nucleotides outside the gene matches: 17. The CDR3 runs 19 residues. Germline values: CDR1 SNHLY, CDR2 FYNNEI. The CDR3 region is CASSQLLGQGALTGNTIYF. The CDR3 DNA sequence: TGTGCCAGCAGTCAATTACTTGGACAGGGCGCGCTCACTGGAAACACCATATATTTT.

DNA of the CDR3: TGTGCCAGCAGTGACCAGGCACGGGGGGGCTACACCTTC. It is translated as CASSDQARGGYTF. The chain uses TRBV2 and TRBJ1-2; perhaps TRBD1 as D (5 bases). V lost 3 bases and J 8 bases, leaving 13 bases between the germline ends. The CDR3 is 13 amino acids. The germline V gene has CDR1 SNHLY and CDR2 FYNNEI.

The rearrangement links TRBV7-6 to TRBJ2-2; a possible D gene is TRBD2 (5 bases). Germline CDR1 SGHVS, CDR2 FNYEAQ. There are 15 residues in the CDR3. V lost 1 base and J lost 5, with 11 bases in between. In DNA form, the CDR3 reads TGTGCCAGCAGCTTAGAGGGCACGGGGACCGGGGAGCTGTTTTTT. Translated, it gives CASSLEGTGTGELFF.

The chain couples TRBV19 to TRBJ2-3; D unclear. Germline CDR1 is LNHDA and CDR2 is SQIVND (reference sequence). The CDR3 is made up of 13 amino acids. Trimming shortened V by 1 base and J by 4 bases, and 6 bases separated the two germline ends. The CDR3 nucleotides read TGTGCCAGTAGTATAGCTTCGGCAGATACGCAGTATTTT. Its protein product is CASSIASADTQYF.

J is TRBJ2-7 and V is TRBV6-6, with a possible D match to TRBD2 (6 bases). The CDR3 covers 13 residues. The germline V and J ends were trimmed by 6 bases and 3 bases, with 12 bases remaining between them. CDR1 MNHNY and CDR2 SVGAGI come from the germline V gene (reference sequence). CDR3 sequence (DNA): TGTGCCAGCAGCCCCCTAGCGCTCTACGAGCAGTACTTC. Protein product: CASSPLALYEQYF.

The gene calls are TRBV18 and TRBJ2-1, with 7 bases aligning to TRBD2. Germline assignment: CDR1 KGHSH and CDR2 LQKENI. The length of the CDR3 is 19 residues. V lost 0 bases to trimming and J lost 0 bases; unmatched junction nucleotides: 11. CDR3 DNA: TGTGCCAGCTCACCACCCCTCCTCAACGGGGGGAGCTCCTACAATGAGCAGTTCTTC. Translation: CASSPPLLNGGSSYNEQFF.

The chain links TRBV11-2 to TRBJ2-1, with D unclear. Trimming removed 5 bases from V and 8 bases from J, with 10 bases in between. CDR1 SGHAT and CDR2 FQNNGV come from the germline V gene. The CDR3 has 12 amino acids. CDR3 protein: CASSRLGDEQFF. CDR3 sequence (DNA): TGTGCCAGCAGCCGCCTGGGCGATGAGCAGTTCTTC.

V gene TRBV24-1 combines with J gene TRBJ2-1; 15 bases map to TRBD2. There are 20 residues in the CDR3. Germline CDR1 KGHDR, CDR2 SFDVKD. V lost 5 bases, J lost 0 bases, and 10 bases stayed unmatched. CDR3 region: CATSAFSRTSGGASYNEQFF. CDR3 in DNA: TGTGCCACCAGTGCCTTTTCCAGGACTAGCGGGGGGGCCTCCTACAATGAGCAGTTCTTC.

DNA of the CDR3: TGCGCCAGCAGCTTGTCGACAGTAGATTTCTATGGCTACACCTTC. Amino acid sequence: CASSLSTVDFYGYTF. The chain joins TRBV5-1 to TRBJ1-2; tentative D call: TRBD1 (5 bases). Germline lookup yields CDR1 SGHRS and CDR2 YFSETQ. V was shortened by 1 base and J by 4 bases, with 14 bases between the two germline ends. This CDR3 spans 15 amino acids.

This chain links TRBV7-2 with TRBJ2-7; weak D call: TRBD1 (6 bases). The CDR3 totals 13 residues. Germline values: CDR1 SGHTA, CDR2 FQGNSA. V was clipped by 1 base and J by 6 bases, with 10 bases between them. CDR3 nucleotide sequence: TGTGCCAGCAGCTTAGTACAGGGTACCGAGCAGTACTTC. Encoded protein: CASSLVQGTEQYF.

In its sample, this clone was seen a few times. The rearrangement links TRBV7-9 to TRBJ1-3; no clear D gene. V lost 3 bases and J lost 8, with 8 bases in between. Germline assignment: CDR1 SEHNR and CDR2 FQNEAQ (reference sequence). CDR3 length: 12 residues. CDR3 in DNA: TGTGCCAGCAGCTTCGAGGTACACACCATATATTTT. It codes for CASSFEVHTIYF.

The chain is built from TRBV18 and TRBJ1-3; TRBD1 is a possible D gene (6 bases). The CDR3 sequence is 14 residues long. Germline values: CDR1 KGHSH, CDR2 LQKENI. Trimming pared 2 bases from V and 9 bases from J, leaving 14 bases between. The CDR3 DNA reads as TGTGCCAGCTCACCATCAGGGGTGAGCACCACCATATATTTT. This sequence encodes CASSPSGVSTTIYF.

This chain connects TRBV5-8 to TRBJ2-6; 7 bases are shared with TRBD2. Germline lookup yields CDR1 SGHTS and CDR2 YDEGEE. J gave up 2 bases and V 4 bases, and 6 bases lay outside the gene matches. The CDR3 spans 16 residues. CDR3 region: CASSTYRGAGANVLTF. As DNA, the CDR3 is TGTGCCAGCAGCACCTATCGGGGGGCTGGGGCCAACGTCCTGACTTTC.